This T cell receptor (beta chain) was retrieved from a study of blood T cell repertoires in COVID-19. V was trimmed by 1 base and J by 2 bases, leaving 13 bases between them. The CDR3 runs to 16 residues. CDR1 and CDR2 (germline): SGHNT, YENEEA. Sequenced by immunoSEQ multiplex PCR; TCRdb stores in-frame clones only, minus some. This table holds over 200,000 clones, approximately 88% found once. The study drew participants aged about 18 to 89 years from roughly 25 US areas. Cohorts were assigned according to the clinical history that participants reported. The chain employs TRBV11-3 and TRBJ2-3; D unclear. The material sequenced was PBMCs or T cells enriched from blood (not recorded which). The sequence came from a woman aged 25 to 39 who had been exposed to COVID-19. The DNA of the CDR3 is TGTGCCAGCAGCTTAGGCGGTCGTTTGACCACAGATACGCAGTATTTT. The encoded protein is CASSLGGRLTTDTQYF.